This T cell receptor (beta chain) originates from a study of T cell changes during pregnancy in multiple sclerosis. This CDR3 is 14 amino acids long. Germline V gives CDR1 SNHLY, CDR2 FYNNEI. Trimming took off 11 bases at V and 2 bases at J, with 18 bases between the two ends. TCRdb's table, derived via immunoSEQ multiplex PCR, lists solely in-frame clones and lacks some. The profile shows about 98,000 clones, about 90% of them singletons. The receptor's source is a female donor in good health, enrolled as a control in a pregnancy study. The sequencing here drew on peripheral blood, taken after pregnancy. The J gene is TRBJ1-1, the V gene TRBV2; no clear D. Here the CDR3 reads CASSYLRHNTEAFF. DNA for the CDR3: TGTGCCTCCAGCTACCTACGACATAACACTGAAGCTTTCTTT.